This entry lists 5 T cell receptor beta chains sequenced from one sample in a study of T cell responses to AZD1222 COVID-19 vaccine. Generated by immunoSEQ multiplex PCR, the TCRdb table keeps only in-frame clones and is missing some. Counted here are about 200,000 clones, approximately 94% occurring once; the ten biggest clones make up around 1%. The starting material was peripheral blood, obtained 28 days after the second AZD1222 dose. Receptor source: an adult who received the AZD1222 COVID-19 vaccine.

This clone was counted only a few times. This rearrangement joins TRBV3-1 (or the pseudogene TRBV3-2) to TRBJ1-5; D is ambiguous. CDR1 and CDR2 (germline): LGHDT, YNNKEL (reference sequence). Deletions cut 2 bases from V and 4 bases from J, with 12 bases between. The CDR3 is 15 residues long. In DNA form, the CDR3 reads TGTGCCAGCAGCCAATACGGCCAGTTGAATCAGCCCCAGCATTTT. Translating it yields CASSQYGQLNQPQHF.

V gene TRBV6-1 combines with J gene TRBJ1-6; D unresolved. CDR3 size: 17 residues. V lost 3 bases and J lost 0, with 12 bases in between. Germline V gene lookup returns CDR1 MNHNS and CDR2 SASEGT. The CDR3 coding sequence is TGTGCCAGCAGTGATCTAGGGAGCAGCTCCTATAATTCACCCCTCCACTTT. Protein sequence: CASSDLGSSSYNSPLHF.

The chain recombines TRBV3-1 (or the pseudogene TRBV3-2) with TRBJ1-2, with D hard to call. Trimming removed 0 bases at V and 5 bases at J, with 4 bases between. CDR1 is LGHDT and CDR2 is YNNKEL in the germline V gene (reference sequence). The CDR3 is 12 residues long. CDR3 loop: CASSQDWYGYTF. The CDR3 coding sequence is TGTGCCAGCAGCCAAGATTGGTATGGCTACACCTTC.

CDR3 in DNA: TGCAGCGTTGAAGAAAACCGAGGGGACACTGAAGCTTTCTTT. As protein: CSVEENRGDTEAFF. V usage is TRBV29-1 and J usage is TRBJ1-1, with D possibly matching TRBD1 (5 bases). The CDR3 has 14 amino acids. Germline V CDR1 and CDR2: SQVTM, ANQGSEA. Trimming pared 0 bases from V and 3 bases from J, leaving 11 bases between.

The chain couples TRBV5-1 to TRBJ2-1; TRBD2 matches 9 bases. CDR1 and CDR2 from the germline V gene are SGHRS and YFSETQ. The CDR3 loop spans 14 amino acids. J gave up 4 bases and V 7 bases, and 6 bases lay outside the gene matches. The CDR3 here is CASSKTSGYNEQFF. The CDR3 bases are TGCGCCAGCTCAAAGACTAGCGGTTACAATGAGCAGTTCTTC.